Included here is one T cell receptor beta chain sequence, with context. The antigen is not known. PCR employed 60 Vbeta and 13 Jbeta primers. Assay used: immunoSEQ multiplex PCR; TCRdb lists only in-frame clones, some missing. The sample comprises roughly 120,000 clones, 82% of which are singletons, and around 1.5% rests with the top ten. The data are from a study of cytomegalovirus exposure and HLA in healthy donors. Overall study results and limits: The only immune exposure information that was available was CMV serostatus. Prior analysis indicated that the majority of TCR beta V segments exhibited productivity approximately 90% or approximately 30% of the time. In a later analysis, DRB1 alleles had the most associated TCRs; HLA-C alleles the fewest.

The germline gives CDR1 MRHNA, CDR2 SNTAGT. The CDR3 has 14 residues. The junction had 5 bases not matched to a gene; V was cut back by 10 bases and J by 2 bases. The chain is built from TRBV6-4 and TRBJ2-3, with 11 bases fitting TRBD2. The clonotype originates from a woman younger than 30 in good health and CMV-seronegative. Sample: PBMCs. CDR3 in DNA: TGTGCCAACGGGACTAGCGGATCCACAGATACGCAGTATTTT. This sequence encodes CANGTSGSTDTQYF.